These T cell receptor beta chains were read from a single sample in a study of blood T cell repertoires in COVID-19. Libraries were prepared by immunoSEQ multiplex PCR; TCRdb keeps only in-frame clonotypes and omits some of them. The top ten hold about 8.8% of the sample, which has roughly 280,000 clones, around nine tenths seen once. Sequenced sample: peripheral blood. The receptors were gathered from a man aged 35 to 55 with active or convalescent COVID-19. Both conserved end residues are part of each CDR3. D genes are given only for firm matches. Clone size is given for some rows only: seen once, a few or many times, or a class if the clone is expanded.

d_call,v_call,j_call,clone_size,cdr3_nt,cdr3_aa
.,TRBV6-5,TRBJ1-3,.,TGTGCCAGCAGTTACTCGGGGGGCTCTGGAAACACCATATATTTT,CASSYSGGSGNTIYF
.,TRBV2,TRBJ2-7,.,TGTGCCAGCAGACCCACAGATTATCAGTCCTACGAGCAGTACTTC,CASRPTDYQSYEQYF
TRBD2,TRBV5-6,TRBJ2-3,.,TGTGCCAGCAGCTTGTCTAGCGGTGGCACAGATACGCAGTATTTT,CASSLSSGGTDTQYF
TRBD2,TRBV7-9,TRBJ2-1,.,TGTGCCAGCAGCCTGGGAAGACTAGCGGGAGGGCCCGGTGAGCAGTTCTTC,CASSLGRLAGGPGEQFF
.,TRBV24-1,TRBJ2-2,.,TGTGCCACCAGTGATCCGGCTTCCCGTCGGGGAGACACCGGGGAGCTGTTTTTT,CATSDPASRRGDTGELFF
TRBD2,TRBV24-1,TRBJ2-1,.,TGTGCCACCAGTGACCCGACTAGCGGGAGTACCCACAATGAGCAGTTCTTC,CATSDPTSGSTHNEQFF
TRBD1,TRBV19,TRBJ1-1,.,TGTGCCAGTGATACAGGGGGGAGCACTGAAGCTTTCTTT,CASDTGGSTEAFF
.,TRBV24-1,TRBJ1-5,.,TGTGCCACCAGTGACCAGGGGTATCAGCCCCAGCATTTT,CATSDQGYQPQHF
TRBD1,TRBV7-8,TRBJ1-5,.,TGTGCCAGCAGCTTAGCGCTCTGGAGGGGGCCTTATAATCAGCCCCAGCATTTT,CASSLALWRGPYNQPQHF
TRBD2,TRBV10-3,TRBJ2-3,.,TGTGCCATCAGTGAGTCGGGACTAGCGACGCAGTATTTT,CAISESGLATQYF
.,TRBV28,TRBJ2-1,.,TGTGCCAGCAGTTTAGCTAGCTTGGCCGAGCAGTTCTTC,CASSLASLAEQFF
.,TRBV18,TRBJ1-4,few,TGTGCCAGCTCATTCGACATTAATGAAAAACTGTTTTTT,CASSFDINEKLFF
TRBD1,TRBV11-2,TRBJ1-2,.,TGTGCCAGCAGCACCGGGACAGGGGGTATCTATGGCTACACCTTC,CASSTGTGGIYGYTF
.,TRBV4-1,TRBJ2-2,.,TGCGCCAGCAGCCACCCCTCAGGGGCCGGGGAGCTGTTTTTT,CASSHPSGAGELFF
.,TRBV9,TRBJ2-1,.,TGTGCCAGCAGCGTAGGGCTAGGGGGCAATGAGCAGTTCTTC,CASSVGLGGNEQFF
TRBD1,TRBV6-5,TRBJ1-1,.,TGTGCCAGCAGCGCTCGGGACAGGGAGGGAGCTTTCTTT,CASSARDREGAFF
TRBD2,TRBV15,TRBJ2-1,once,TGTGCCACCAGCAGAGATGGGGCGGGAGGCGGCAATGAGCAGTTCTTC,CATSRDGAGGGNEQFF
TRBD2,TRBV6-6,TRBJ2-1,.,TGTGCCAGCAGCCGAGGACTAGCGGGAGGGTATAGGTACAATGAGCAGTTCTTC,CASSRGLAGGYRYNEQFF
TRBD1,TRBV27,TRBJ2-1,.,TGTGCCAGCAAATCGACAGGGCGGCCCTACAATGAGCAGTTCTTC,CASKSTGRPYNEQFF
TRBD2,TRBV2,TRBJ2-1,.,TGTGCCAGTTTAGCGGGGGCGAACAATGAGCAGTTCTTC,CASLAGANNEQFF
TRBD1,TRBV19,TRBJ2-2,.,TGTGCCTGTACCGGGACAGCGAACACCGGGGAGCTGTTTTTT,CACTGTANTGELFF
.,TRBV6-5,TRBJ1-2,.,TGTGCCAGCAGTTATGGGCGCGGCTACACCTTC,CASSYGRGYTF
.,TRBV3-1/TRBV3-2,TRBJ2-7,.,TGTGCCAGCAGCCCCAGCTCCTACGAGCAGTACTTC,CASSPSSYEQYF
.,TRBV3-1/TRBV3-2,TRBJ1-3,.,TGTGCCAGCAGCCAAGGCGAGTCTACTGGAAACACCATATATTTT,CASSQGESTGNTIYF
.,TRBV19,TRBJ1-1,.,TGTGCCAGTACCGACCAAGGACTCGGTGGCGAAGCTTTCTTT,CASTDQGLGGEAFF
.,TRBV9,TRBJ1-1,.,TGTGCCAGCAGCGTAGGCCAGGGAAACACTGAAGCTTTCTTT,CASSVGQGNTEAFF
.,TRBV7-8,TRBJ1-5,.,TGTGCCAGCAGCTTCTATAGGGACTTTGAGAGTGGCCAGCCCCAGCATTTT,CASSFYRDFESGQPQHF
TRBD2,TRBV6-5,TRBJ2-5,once,TGTGCCAGCAAGGTGGGAGAGGGAGGGGAGACCCAGTACTTC,CASKVGEGGETQYF
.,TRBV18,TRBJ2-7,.,TGTGCCAGCTCACCTCAGGGCCGTACCTACGAGCAGTACTTC,CASSPQGRTYEQYF
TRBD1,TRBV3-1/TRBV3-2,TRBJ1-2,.,TGTGCCAGCAGCCAAGGGGACAGGGAGTATCATGGCTACACCTTC,CASSQGDREYHGYTF
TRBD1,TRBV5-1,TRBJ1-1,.,TGCGCCAGCATGGAGACAGGGAGTATGAACACTGAAGCTTTCTTT,CASMETGSMNTEAFF
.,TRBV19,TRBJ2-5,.,TGTGCCAGTAGTATTGGAGACTATGAGGAGACCCAGTACTTC,CASSIGDYEETQYF
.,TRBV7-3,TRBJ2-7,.,TGTGCCAGCAGCCCCGGGGTCTCCTACGAGCAGTACTTC,CASSPGVSYEQYF
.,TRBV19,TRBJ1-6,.,TGTGCCAGTAGTACCGGGATCAATAATTCACCCCTCCACTTT,CASSTGINNSPLHF
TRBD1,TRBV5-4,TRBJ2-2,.,TGTGCCAGCAGCTTGGGGGGGACAGGGGAAGCCGGGGAGCTGTTTTTT,CASSLGGTGEAGELFF
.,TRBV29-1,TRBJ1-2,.,TGCAGCACCCAAATCCTCGGAGACGTATCGGAGGGCTACACCTTC,CSTQILGDVSEGYTF
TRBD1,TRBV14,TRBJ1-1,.,TGTGCCAGCAGCCCCTTCCGGACAGGAATGAACACTGAAGCTTTCTTT,CASSPFRTGMNTEAFF
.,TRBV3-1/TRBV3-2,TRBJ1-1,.,TGTGCCAGCAGCCAAGCGCCCGGGGGGCGGATTGAAGCTTTCTTT,CASSQAPGGRIEAFF
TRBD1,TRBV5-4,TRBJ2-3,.,TGTGCCAGCAGCTACCGCCGACAGGGGGCTGGCACAGATACGCAGTATTTT,CASSYRRQGAGTDTQYF
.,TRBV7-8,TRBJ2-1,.,TGTGCCAGCAGTCCATGGGGCGAGCAGTTCTTC,CASSPWGEQFF
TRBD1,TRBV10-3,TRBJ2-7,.,TGTGCCATCAGGGGACAGGTAGGCTACGAGCAGTACTTC,CAIRGQVGYEQYF
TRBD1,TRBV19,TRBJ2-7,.,TGTGCCAGTAGTCCCCGGACAGGGGGCATCTCCTACGAGCAGTACTTC,CASSPRTGGISYEQYF
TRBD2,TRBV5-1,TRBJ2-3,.,TGCGCCAGCAGCAGAGCGGGAGGGCCGGATACGCAGTATTTT,CASSRAGGPDTQYF
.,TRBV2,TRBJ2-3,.,TGTGCCAGCAGTGAAGCGCCGGGTAGAAGGGATACGCAGTATTTT,CASSEAPGRRDTQYF
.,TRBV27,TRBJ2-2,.,TGTGCCAGCAGTATTGGACACCTAAACACCGGGGAGCTGTTTTTT,CASSIGHLNTGELFF
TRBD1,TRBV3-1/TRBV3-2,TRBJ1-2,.,TGTGCCAGCAGCCAGCACAGCAGGGGGAACTATGGCTACACCTTC,CASSQHSRGNYGYTF
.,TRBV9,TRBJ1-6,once,TGTGCCAGCAGCGTGAGGAGGGATAATTCACCCCTCCACTTT,CASSVRRDNSPLHF
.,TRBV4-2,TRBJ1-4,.,TGTGCCAGCAGCCAAACTAGACCAGGGGCAACTAATGAAAAACTGTTTTTT,CASSQTRPGATNEKLFF
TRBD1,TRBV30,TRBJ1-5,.,TGTGCCTGGGGAATCGGACAGGGGGCTTATCAGCCCCAGCATTTT,CAWGIGQGAYQPQHF